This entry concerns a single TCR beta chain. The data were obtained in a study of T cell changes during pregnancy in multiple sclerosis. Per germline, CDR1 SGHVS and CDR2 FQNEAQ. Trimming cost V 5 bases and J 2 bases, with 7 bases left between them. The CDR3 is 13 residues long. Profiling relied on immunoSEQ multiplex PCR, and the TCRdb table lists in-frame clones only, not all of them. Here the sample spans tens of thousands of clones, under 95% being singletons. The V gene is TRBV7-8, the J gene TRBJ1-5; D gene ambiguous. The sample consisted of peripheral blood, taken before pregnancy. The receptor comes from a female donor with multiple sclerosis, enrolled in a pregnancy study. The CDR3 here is CASSAGGNQPQHF. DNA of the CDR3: TGTGCCAGCAGCGCCGGGGGCAATCAGCCCCAGCATTTT.